This T cell receptor (beta chain) comes out of a study of beta chain features in type 1 diabetes. Isolation of CD4+ naive, central memory, regulatory and stem cell-like memory cells was achieved by sorting via CD45RO/CCR7/CD25/CD127/CD95/CD27. Per the germline V gene, CDR1 is MNHNS and CDR2 is SASEGT. This CDR3 comprises 11 residues. The V and J ends lost 7 bases and 1 base respectively, with 4 bases between them. Reverse transcribing all isolated RNA meant expressed TCRB transcripts were sequenced. Using immunoSEQ multiplex PCR, the repertoire was profiled, and TCRdb retains in-frame clones only, with some absent. The sample lists roughly 310,000 clones, around 10% occurring once. Study-wide findings and caveats: Any HLA-type effect on TCRB rearrangement remained unresolved here. Since sequencing was performed on cDNA, cells with high TCR expression could be over-represented.

Regarding this clone: The antigen is unknown.

The chain recombines TRBV6-1 with TRBJ1-1; D gene unclear. Sequencing was done on a sample of naive CD4+ T cells from blood. This TCR was recovered from a woman between 25 and 40 years old in good health. The CDR3 loop is CASIQNTEAFF. The CDR3 DNA sequence: TGTGCCAGCATTCAGAACACTGAAGCTTTCTTT.